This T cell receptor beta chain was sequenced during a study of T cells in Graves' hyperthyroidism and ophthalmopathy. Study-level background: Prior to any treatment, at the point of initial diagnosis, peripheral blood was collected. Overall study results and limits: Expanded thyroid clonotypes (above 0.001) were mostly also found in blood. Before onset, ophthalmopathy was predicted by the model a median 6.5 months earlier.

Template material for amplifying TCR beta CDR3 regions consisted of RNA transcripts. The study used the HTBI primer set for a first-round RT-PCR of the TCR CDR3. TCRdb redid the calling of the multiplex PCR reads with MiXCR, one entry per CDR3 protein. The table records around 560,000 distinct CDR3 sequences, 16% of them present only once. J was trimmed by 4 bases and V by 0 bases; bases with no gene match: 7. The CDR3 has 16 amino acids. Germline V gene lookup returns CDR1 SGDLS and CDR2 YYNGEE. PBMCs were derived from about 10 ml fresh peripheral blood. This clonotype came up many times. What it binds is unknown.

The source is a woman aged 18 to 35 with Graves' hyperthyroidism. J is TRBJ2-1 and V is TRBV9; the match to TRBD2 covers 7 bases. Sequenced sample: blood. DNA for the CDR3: TGTGCCAGCAGCGTAGATGCTAGCGGCATATACAATGAGCAGTTCTTC. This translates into CASSVDASGIYNEQFF.